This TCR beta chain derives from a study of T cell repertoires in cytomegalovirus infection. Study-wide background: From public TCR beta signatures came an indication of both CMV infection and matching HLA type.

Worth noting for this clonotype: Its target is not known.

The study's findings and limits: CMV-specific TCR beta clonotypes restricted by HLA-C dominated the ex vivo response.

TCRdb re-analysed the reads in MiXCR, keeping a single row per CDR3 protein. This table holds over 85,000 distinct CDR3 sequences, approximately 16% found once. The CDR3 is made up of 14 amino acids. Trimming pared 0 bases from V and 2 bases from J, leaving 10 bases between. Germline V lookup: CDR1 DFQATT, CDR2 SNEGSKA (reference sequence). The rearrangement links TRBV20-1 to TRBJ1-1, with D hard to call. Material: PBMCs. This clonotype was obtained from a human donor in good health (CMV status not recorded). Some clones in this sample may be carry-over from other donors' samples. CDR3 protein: CSAREGSSNTEAFF. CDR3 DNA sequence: TGCAGTGCTAGAGAGGGCAGTTCAAACACTGAAGCTTTCTTT.